What follows describes a single T cell receptor beta chain. Its target is not known. This specimen comes from a study of T cells in Graves' hyperthyroidism and ophthalmopathy. Study-level background: At initial diagnosis, before any treatment had begun, peripheral blood was obtained. General study results and limits: The blood repertoire included most of the expanded thyroid clonotypes above 0.001. With a median lead of approximately 6.4 months before onset, the model predicted ophthalmopathy.

CDR3 length equals 13 residues. Per the germline V gene, CDR1 is LNHDA and CDR2 is SQIVND (reference sequence). Trimming stripped 10 bases from V and 1 base from J, with 13 bases between. Clinical symptoms, serum thyroxine and TRAb, thyroid ultrasound and orbital computed tomography were used for the diagnoses. Regions amplified from RNA transcripts were the TCR beta CDR3 regions. Researchers ran a first-round RT-PCR on the TCR CDR3 using the HTBI primer set. TCRdb reanalysed the multiplex PCR reads using MiXCR and keeps one entry per CDR3 protein. The sample lists 660,000 or so distinct CDR3 sequences, about a fifth occurring once.

The material sequenced was blood. This TCR derives from a man aged 25 to 40 with Graves' ophthalmopathy. The chain has TRBV19 and TRBJ1-1; no clear D. CDR3 residues: CATTRARNTEAFF. Here the CDR3 DNA reads TGTGCCACTACCCGCGCGAGGAACACTGAAGCTTTCTTT.